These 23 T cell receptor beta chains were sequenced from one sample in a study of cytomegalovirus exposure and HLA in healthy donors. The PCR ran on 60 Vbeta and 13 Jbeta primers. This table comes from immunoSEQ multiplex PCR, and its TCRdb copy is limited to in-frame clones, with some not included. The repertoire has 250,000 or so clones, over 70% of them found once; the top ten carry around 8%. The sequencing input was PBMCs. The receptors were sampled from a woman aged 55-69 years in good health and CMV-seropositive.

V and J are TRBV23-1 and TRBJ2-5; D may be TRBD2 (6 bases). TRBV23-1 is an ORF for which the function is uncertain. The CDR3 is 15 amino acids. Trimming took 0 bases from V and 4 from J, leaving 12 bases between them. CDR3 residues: CASSQSGGLGETQYF. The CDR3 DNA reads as TGCGCCAGCAGTCAATCCGGGGGTTTAGGAGAGACCCAGTACTTC.

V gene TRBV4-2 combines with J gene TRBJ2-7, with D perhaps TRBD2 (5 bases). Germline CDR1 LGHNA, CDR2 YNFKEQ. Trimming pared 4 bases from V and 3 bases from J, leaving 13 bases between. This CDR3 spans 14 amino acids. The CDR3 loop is CASSPSDLVYEQYF. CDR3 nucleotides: TGTGCCAGCAGCCCGTCGGACTTAGTCTACGAGCAGTACTTC.

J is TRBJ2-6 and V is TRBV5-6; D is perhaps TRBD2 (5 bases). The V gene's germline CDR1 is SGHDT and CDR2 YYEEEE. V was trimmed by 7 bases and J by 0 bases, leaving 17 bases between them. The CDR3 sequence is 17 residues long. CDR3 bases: TGTGCCAGCTCATACGGAGGTCCCAACTCTGGGGCCAACGTCCTGACTTTC. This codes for CASSYGGPNSGANVLTF. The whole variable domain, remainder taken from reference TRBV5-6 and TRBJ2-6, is DAGVTQSPTHLIKTRGQQVTLRCSPKSGHDTVSWYQQALGQGPQFIFQYYEEEERQRGNFPDRFSGHQFPNYSSELNVNALLLGDSALYLCASSYGGPNSGANVLTFGAGSRLTVL.

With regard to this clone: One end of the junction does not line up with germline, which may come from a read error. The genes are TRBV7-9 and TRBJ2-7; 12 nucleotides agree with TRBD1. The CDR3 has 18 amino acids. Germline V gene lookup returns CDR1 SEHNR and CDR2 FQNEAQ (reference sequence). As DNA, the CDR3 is TGTTCCAGCAGCCACACAAACTCGGGACAGGGGGCAATCTACGAGCAGTACTTC. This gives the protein CSSSHTNSGQGAIYEQYF.

CDR3 in amino acids: CASKEGAYNEQFF. DNA for the CDR3: TGTGCCAGCAAGGAAGGGGCCTACAATGAGCAGTTCTTC. The rearrangement joins TRBV7-9 to TRBJ2-1; D perhaps matches TRBD1 (5 bases). Germline-derived CDR1 and CDR2 are SEHNR and FQNEAQ (reference sequence). The CDR3 runs 13 residues. Between the trimmed V and J ends, which lost 7 bases and 2 bases, there was a span of 9 bases.

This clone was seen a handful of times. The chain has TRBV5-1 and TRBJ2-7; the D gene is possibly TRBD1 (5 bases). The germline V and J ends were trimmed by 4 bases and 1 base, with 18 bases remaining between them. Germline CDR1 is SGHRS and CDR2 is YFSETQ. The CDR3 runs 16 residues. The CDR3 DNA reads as TGCGCCAGCAGCCCCCATAAGGGGTCCCTTTCCTACGAGCAGTACTTC. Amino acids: CASSPHKGSLSYEQYF.

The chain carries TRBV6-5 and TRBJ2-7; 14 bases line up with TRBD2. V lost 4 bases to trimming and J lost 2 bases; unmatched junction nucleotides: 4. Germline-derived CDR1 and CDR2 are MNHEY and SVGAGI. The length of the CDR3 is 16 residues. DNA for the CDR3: TGTGCCAGCAGTTCCAGACTAGCGGGAGGGGCCTACGAGCAGTACTTC. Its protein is CASSSRLAGGAYEQYF.

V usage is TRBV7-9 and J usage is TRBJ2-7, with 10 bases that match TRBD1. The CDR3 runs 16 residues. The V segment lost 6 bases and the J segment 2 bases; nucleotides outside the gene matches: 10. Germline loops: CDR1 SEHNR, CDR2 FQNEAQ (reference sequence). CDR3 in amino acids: CASSYPSGQGTYEQYF. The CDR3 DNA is TGTGCCAGCAGTTACCCTTCGGGACAGGGGACCTACGAGCAGTACTTC.

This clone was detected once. This CDR3 reads CASSVSGGVRTSGHNEQFF. CDR3 in DNA: TGTGCCAGCAGCGTTAGCGGGGGCGTCCGGACTAGCGGACACAATGAGCAGTTCTTC. The chain links TRBV7-9 to TRBJ2-1; 10 positions match TRBD2. V was clipped by 5 bases and J by 5 bases; unmatched bases: 18. The germline gives CDR1 SEHNR, CDR2 FQNEAQ (reference sequence). The CDR3 is made up of 19 amino acids.

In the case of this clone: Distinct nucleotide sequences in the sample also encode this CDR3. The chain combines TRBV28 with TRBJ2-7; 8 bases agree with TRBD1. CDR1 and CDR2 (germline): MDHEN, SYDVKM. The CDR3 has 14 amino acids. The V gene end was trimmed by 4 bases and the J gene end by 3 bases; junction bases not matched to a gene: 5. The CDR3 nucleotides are TGTGCCAGCAGTTCCGGGACAGGTATCTACGAGCAGTACTTC. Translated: CASSSGTGIYEQYF.

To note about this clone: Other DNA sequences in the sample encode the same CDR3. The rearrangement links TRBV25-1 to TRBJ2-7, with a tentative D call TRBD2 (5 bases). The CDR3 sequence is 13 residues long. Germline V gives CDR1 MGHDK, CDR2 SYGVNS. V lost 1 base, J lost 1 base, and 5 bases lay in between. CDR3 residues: CASSESGSYEQYF. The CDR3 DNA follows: TGTGCCAGCAGTGAATCGGGATCCTACGAGCAGTACTTC.

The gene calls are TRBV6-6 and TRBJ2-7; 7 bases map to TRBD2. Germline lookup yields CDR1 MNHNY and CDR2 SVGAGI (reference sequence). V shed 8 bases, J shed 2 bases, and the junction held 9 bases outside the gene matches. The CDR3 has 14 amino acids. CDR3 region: CASSRREETYEQYF. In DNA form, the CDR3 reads TGTGCCAGCTCCCGCCGGGAGGAGACCTACGAGCAGTACTTC.

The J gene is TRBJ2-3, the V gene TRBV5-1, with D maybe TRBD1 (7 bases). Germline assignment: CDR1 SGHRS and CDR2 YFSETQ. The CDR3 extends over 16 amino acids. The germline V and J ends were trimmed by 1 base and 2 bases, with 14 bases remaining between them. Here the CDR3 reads CASSLRARGATDTQYF. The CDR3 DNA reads TGCGCCAGCAGCTTGCGTGCCAGGGGGGCCACAGATACGCAGTATTTT.

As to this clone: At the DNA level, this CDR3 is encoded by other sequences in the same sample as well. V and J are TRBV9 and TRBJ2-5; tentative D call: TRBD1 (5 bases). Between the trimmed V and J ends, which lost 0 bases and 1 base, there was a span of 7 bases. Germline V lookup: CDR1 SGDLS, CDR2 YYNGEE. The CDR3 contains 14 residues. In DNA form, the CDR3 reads TGTGCCAGCAGCGTAGGGGGCCTCCAAGAGACCCAGTACTTC. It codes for CASSVGGLQETQYF.

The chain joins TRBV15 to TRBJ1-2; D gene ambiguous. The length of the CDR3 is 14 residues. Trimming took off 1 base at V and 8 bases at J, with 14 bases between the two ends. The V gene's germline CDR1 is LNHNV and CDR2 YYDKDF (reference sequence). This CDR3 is CATSRGEMNAGYTF. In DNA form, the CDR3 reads TGTGCCACCAGCAGAGGGGAGATGAATGCCGGCTACACCTTC.

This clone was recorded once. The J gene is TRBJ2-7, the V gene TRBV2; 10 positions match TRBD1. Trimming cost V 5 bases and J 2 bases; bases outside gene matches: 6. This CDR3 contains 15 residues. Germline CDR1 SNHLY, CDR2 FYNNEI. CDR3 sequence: CASSPDRGGAYEQYF. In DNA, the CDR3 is TGTGCCAGCAGTCCGGACAGGGGGGGAGCCTACGAGCAGTACTTC.

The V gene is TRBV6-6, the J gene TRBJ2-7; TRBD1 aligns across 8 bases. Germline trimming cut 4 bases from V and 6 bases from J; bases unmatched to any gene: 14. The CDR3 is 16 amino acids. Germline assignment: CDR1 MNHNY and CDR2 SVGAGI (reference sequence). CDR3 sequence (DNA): TGTGCCAGCAGTTCATCCTCAGGGGGCGACTTCGGCGAGCAGTACTTC. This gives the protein CASSSSSGGDFGEQYF.

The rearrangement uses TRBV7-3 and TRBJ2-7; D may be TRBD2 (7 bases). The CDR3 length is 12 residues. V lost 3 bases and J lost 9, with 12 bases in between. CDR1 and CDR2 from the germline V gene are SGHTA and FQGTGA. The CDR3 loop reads CASSLGGAMQYF. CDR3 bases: TGTGCCAGCAGCTTGGGGGGGGCAATGCAGTACTTC. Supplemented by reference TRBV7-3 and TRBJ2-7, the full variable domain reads GAGVSQTPSNKVTEKGKYVELRCDPISGHTALYWYRQSLGQGPEFLIYFQGTGAADDSGLPNDRFFAVRPEGSVSTLKIQRTERGDSAVYLCASSLGGAMQYFGPGTRLTVT.

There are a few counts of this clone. CDR3: CASSSGLAPNSYNEQFF. The CDR3 bases are TGCGCCAGCAGCTCCGGACTAGCTCCTAACTCCTACAATGAGCAGTTCTTC. The chain combines TRBV5-1 with TRBJ2-1; 8 bases fit TRBD2. Per the germline V gene, CDR1 is SGHRS and CDR2 is YFSETQ. The CDR3 has 17 residues. With 3 bases clipped from V and 0 bases from J, the junction kept 8 bases outside the gene matches.

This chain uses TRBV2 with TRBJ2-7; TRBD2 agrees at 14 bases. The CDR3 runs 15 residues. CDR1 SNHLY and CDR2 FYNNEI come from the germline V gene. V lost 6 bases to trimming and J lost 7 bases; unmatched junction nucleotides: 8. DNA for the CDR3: TGTGCCAGCAGAGAGGGACTAGCGGGAGTTGGGGAGCAGTACTTC. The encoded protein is CASREGLAGVGEQYF.

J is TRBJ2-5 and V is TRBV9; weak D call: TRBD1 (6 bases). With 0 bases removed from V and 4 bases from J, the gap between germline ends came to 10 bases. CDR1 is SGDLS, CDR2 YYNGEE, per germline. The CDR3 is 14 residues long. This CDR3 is CASSVGTAIETQYF. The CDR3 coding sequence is TGTGCCAGCAGCGTAGGGACAGCCATAGAGACCCAGTACTTC.

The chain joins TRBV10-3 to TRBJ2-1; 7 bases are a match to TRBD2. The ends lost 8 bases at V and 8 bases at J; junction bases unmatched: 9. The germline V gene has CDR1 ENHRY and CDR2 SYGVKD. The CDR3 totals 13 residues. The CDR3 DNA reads TGTGCCATCGGGACCTACGGGGGGTATGAGCAGTTCTTC. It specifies CAIGTYGGYEQFF.

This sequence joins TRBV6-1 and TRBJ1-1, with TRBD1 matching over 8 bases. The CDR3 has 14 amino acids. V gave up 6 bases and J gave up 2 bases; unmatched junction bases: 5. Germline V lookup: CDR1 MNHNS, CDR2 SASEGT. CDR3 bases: TGTGCCAGCAGACTAACAGGGGGAAACACTGAAGCTTTCTTT. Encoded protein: CASRLTGGNTEAFF.